Shown below are 8 T cell receptor beta chains from a single sample sequenced in a study of T cell responses to AZD1222 COVID-19 vaccine. TCRdb's copy holds only in-frame clones and misses some; the assay was immunoSEQ multiplex PCR. The sample has roughly 150,000 clones; about nine tenths are singletons. The sample consisted of peripheral blood, taken on day 0 of MenACWY control vaccination. These TCRs come from an adult in good health.

V usage is TRBV5-8 and J usage is TRBJ2-7; 7 nucleotides line up with TRBD1. The CDR3 extends over 15 amino acids. Germline V gives CDR1 SGHTS, CDR2 YDEGEE. With V trimmed by 0 bases and J by 2 bases, 5 bases remained unmatched. Here the CDR3 reads CASSLVSGGAYEQYF. The CDR3 DNA reads TGTGCCAGCAGCTTGGTGTCAGGGGGAGCCTACGAGCAGTACTTC.

This rearrangement joins TRBV23-1 to TRBJ2-1; D is unresolved. TRBV23-1 falls under the ORF class, with uncertain function. This CDR3 region has 15 residues. Trimming pared 7 bases from V and 0 bases from J, leaving 13 bases between. CDR3 nucleotide sequence: TGCGCCAGCACCCAGACCGTGAGCTCCTACAATGAGCAGTTCTTC. Translated: CASTQTVSSYNEQFF.

The chain links TRBV2 to TRBJ2-7; D is unclear. The CDR3 covers 12 residues. Germline-derived CDR1 and CDR2 are SNHLY and FYNNEI. V gave up 5 bases and J gave up 2 bases, with 7 bases separating them. The CDR3 bases are TGTGCCAGCAGTTTAGGCACCTACGAGCAGTACTTC. This codes for CASSLGTYEQYF. The full variable domain, in which reference TRBV2 and TRBJ2-7 provide the parts outside the CDR3, is EPEVTQTPSHQVTQMGQEVILRCVPISNHLYFYWYRQILGQKVEFLVSFYNNEISEKSEIFDDQFSVERPDGSNFTLKIRSTKLEDSAMYFCASSLGTYEQYFGPGTRLTVT.

A few counts support this clone. This chain connects TRBV29-1 to TRBJ1-1; TRBD1 might be the D (6 bases). V was shortened by 7 bases and J by 8 bases, with 14 bases between the two germline ends. CDR1 is SQVTM, CDR2 ANQGSEA, per germline. This CDR3 is built from 11 residues. The CDR3 sequence is CSAGGQEEAFF. As DNA, the CDR3 is TGCAGCGCCGGGGGGCAGGAGGAAGCTTTCTTT.

The V gene is TRBV9, the J gene TRBJ1-4; 7 nucleotides match TRBD1. Germline V gene data show CDR1 as SGDLS and CDR2 as YYNGEE. After removal of 3 bases from V and 7 bases from J, the junction contained 9 bases not matched to a gene. The length of the CDR3 is 15 residues. In DNA, the CDR3 is TGTGCCAGCAGCGAGAAGGACAGGCTAGGTGAAAAACTGTTTTTT. Protein product: CASSEKDRLGEKLFF.

The CDR3 DNA sequence: TGTGCCAGCAGTTACTTAGCGGGGGGGCCATTAGGCGAGCAGTTCTTC. Translation gives CASSYLAGGPLGEQFF. This chain joins TRBV6-5 and TRBJ2-1, with TRBD2 matching 11 bases. CDR1 MNHEY and CDR2 SVGAGI come from the germline V gene. The V gene end was trimmed by 1 base and the J gene end by 10 bases; junction bases not matched to a gene: 9. The CDR3 extends over 16 amino acids.

The chain combines TRBV19 with TRBJ1-5; 9 nucleotides line up with TRBD1. The CDR3 length is 15 residues. Germline loops: CDR1 LNHDA, CDR2 SQIVND (reference sequence). After removal of 6 bases from V and 3 bases from J, the junction contained 6 bases not matched to a gene. The CDR3 is CASSPDRGYNQPQHF. Here the CDR3 DNA reads TGTGCCAGTAGCCCGGACAGGGGATACAATCAGCCCCAGCATTTT.

The chain's CDR3 is CASRNRLIGDTEAFF. The CDR3 bases are TGCGCCAGCCGCAACAGGTTGATTGGGGACACTGAAGCTTTCTTT. This sequence joins TRBV5-1 and TRBJ1-1; D perhaps matches TRBD1 (5 bases). The germline gives CDR1 SGHRS, CDR2 YFSETQ. The CDR3 is 15 amino acids. V was trimmed by 7 bases and J by 3 bases, leaving 19 bases between them.